This T cell receptor (beta chain) was profiled in a study of T cell responses to AZD1222 COVID-19 vaccine. Whole-study results and caveats: Among the donors, most were white British and more were female, and clonal diversity was possibly underestimated. Unmutated variant regions are reportedly the target of nearly half of TCRs that are spike-specific.

This table comes from immunoSEQ multiplex PCR, and its TCRdb copy is limited to in-frame clones, with some not included. The top ten hold roughly 7% of the sample, which has some 120,000 clones, just over 90% seen once. Of note for this clone: Its antigen is not known.

This TCR derives from an adult in good health. The sequencing here drew on peripheral blood, taken on day 0 of AZD1222 vaccination.

CDR3 in DNA: TGTGCCAGCAGCCCTCGCGGGAGATTACATGAGCAGTTCTTC. Translated, it gives CASSPRGRLHEQFF. This chain joins TRBV6-6 and TRBJ2-1, with 7 nucleotides matching TRBD2. The V gene's germline CDR1 is MNHNY and CDR2 SVGAGI (reference sequence). This CDR3 has 14 residues. Germline trimming cut 6 bases from V and 8 bases from J; bases unmatched to any gene: 10.